The next 21 T cell receptor beta chains were all read from a single sample in a study of tumour-infiltrating T cells in Burkitt lymphoma (dated by TCRdb to 2018 to 2020). Libraries were made using the immunoSEQ multiplex PCR assay. TCRdb's version of the immuneACCESS table is confined to in-frame rearrangements and falls short of the full clone set. An unresolved V gene accounts for under half of the shortfall where checked; the remainder is of unknown origin. This sample comprises approximately 14,000 clones, approximately 83% of them detected only once. Approximately 1.5% of the sample goes to the ten largest clones. Sequenced input: tumor tissue. Receptors originate from a human donor with diffuse large B-cell lymphoma.

This chain connects TRBV7-2 to TRBJ2-7; possible D gene TRBD2, 5 bases. The CDR3 is 13 amino acids. Germline assignment: CDR1 SGHTA and CDR2 FQGNSA. With 6 bases removed from V and 2 bases from J, the gap between germline ends came to 11 bases. CDR3 nucleotide sequence: TGTGCCAGCAGTCCGGACGGGGCCTACGAGCAGTACTTC. Encoded protein: CASSPDGAYEQYF.

This clone has a single count. V gene TRBV4-1 combines with J gene TRBJ2-7; 12 bases align to TRBD1. V lost 0 bases to trimming and J lost 3 bases; unmatched junction nucleotides: 3. The CDR3 length is 16 residues. Germline V gene data show CDR1 as MGHRA and CDR2 as YSYEKL. The CDR3 DNA follows: TGCGCCAGCAGCCAAGAGGGGACAGGGGGCTTCTACGAGCAGTACTTC. Translated, it gives CASSQEGTGGFYEQYF.

The chain recombines TRBV4-1 with TRBJ2-3; D is unresolved. CDR1 and CDR2 (germline): MGHRA, YSYEKL. This CDR3 is 15 amino acids long. V lost 2 bases and J lost 9, with 18 bases in between. The CDR3 sequence: CASSQSGGMGSTQYF. The CDR3 DNA reads TGCGCCAGCAGCCAATCGGGCGGAATGGGGTCCACGCAGTATTTT.

The rearrangement joins TRBV9 to TRBJ2-1; 9 bases map to TRBD2. Germline CDR1 is SGDLS and CDR2 is YYNGEE. Losses at the gene ends were 4 bases for V and 1 base for J; bases not matched to a gene: 6. CDR3 length: 16 amino acids. CDR3 residues: CASSLAGSISYNEQFF. CDR3 bases: TGTGCCAGCAGCCTAGCGGGGAGTATATCCTACAATGAGCAGTTCTTC.

Points on this clone: The junction shows a germline mismatch at one end, possibly a read error. This chain joins TRBV7-2 and TRBJ1-1, with TRBD1 matching over 7 bases. CDR1 and CDR2 from the germline V gene are SGHTA and FQGNSA. The CDR3 is made up of 16 amino acids. CDR3 in DNA: TGTGCCAGCAGCGTAGCCGGGACAGCGTTTCGGGCTGAAGCTTTCTTT. Translation: CASSVAGTAFRAEAFF.

This sequence joins TRBV5-6 and TRBJ1-4; D may be TRBD1 (5 bases). The V and J ends lost 0 bases and 3 bases respectively, with 9 bases between them. The CDR3 runs 15 residues. Germline-derived CDR1 and CDR2 are SGHDT and YYEEEE. CDR3 bases: TGTGCCAGCAGCTTGGTGGGGGTGGCTAATGAAAAACTGTTTTTT. This encodes CASSLVGVANEKLFF.

V usage is TRBV19 and J usage is TRBJ2-5, with 9 bases identical to TRBD1. The V segment lost 5 bases and the J segment 4 bases; nucleotides outside the gene matches: 11. This CDR3 is 16 amino acids long. Germline CDR1 LNHDA, CDR2 SQIVND (reference sequence). The CDR3 coding sequence is TGTGCCAGTAGTGGGACCGGGACAGGGAGAGGAGAGACCCAGTACTTC. This sequence encodes CASSGTGTGRGETQYF.

The J gene is TRBJ2-7, the V gene TRBV5-6; D call uncertain. The length of the CDR3 is 11 residues. Trimming cost V 3 bases and J 3 bases, with 4 bases left between them. From germline, CDR1 is SGHDT and CDR2 YYEEEE. CDR3 sequence: CASSSNYEQYF. The CDR3 nucleotides read TGTGCCAGCAGCTCTAACTACGAGCAGTACTTC.

The chain couples TRBV29-1 to TRBJ2-7, with D maybe TRBD1 (6 bases). The CDR3 contains 13 residues. V was pared by 5 bases and J by 6 bases, with 17 bases between. Germline V CDR1 and CDR2: SQVTM, ANQGSEA. The CDR3 nucleotides read TGCAGCGTTCCAGGGGTCGGAGGTGGCGAGCAGTACTTC. Translating it yields CSVPGVGGGEQYF.

The rearrangement links TRBV2 to TRBJ2-3; no reliable D call. The CDR3 is made up of 12 amino acids. The V gene lost 1 base and the J gene lost 7 bases, with 6 bases spanning the gap. Germline V gives CDR1 SNHLY, CDR2 FYNNEI. CDR3 sequence: CASSEEINTQYF. The CDR3 coding sequence is TGTGCCAGCAGTGAAGAGATCAATACGCAGTATTTT.

The J gene is TRBJ2-3, the V gene TRBV11-2; 11 bases are shared with TRBD2. CDR1 and CDR2 (germline): SGHAT, FQNNGV. The V gene end was trimmed by 5 bases and the J gene end by 3 bases; junction bases not matched to a gene: 7. This CDR3 is 16 amino acids long. Written as DNA, the CDR3 is TGTGCCAGCAGCCCCACTAGCGGGAGAGGAACAGATACGCAGTATTTT. It is translated as CASSPTSGRGTDTQYF.

This chain links TRBV19 with TRBJ2-7; TRBD1 aligns across 8 bases. Per the germline V gene, CDR1 is LNHDA and CDR2 is SQIVND (reference sequence). V was pared by 8 bases and J by 4 bases, with 4 bases of the junction left unmatched. The CDR3 extends over 12 amino acids. CDR3 loop: CASSTGGYEQYF. The CDR3 DNA sequence: TGTGCCAGTTCAACAGGGGGGTACGAGCAGTACTTC.

The sample holds a few counts of this clone. The chain joins TRBV5-5 to TRBJ2-5; D is unclear. The CDR3 sequence is 13 residues long. With 0 bases removed from V and 3 bases from J, the gap between germline ends came to 6 bases. Germline V gene lookup returns CDR1 SGHKS and CDR2 YYEKEE (reference sequence). The chain's CDR3 is CASSLVPEETQYF. The DNA of the CDR3 is TGTGCCAGCAGCTTGGTCCCCGAAGAGACCCAGTACTTC.

CDR3 residues: CATSRGSNQPQHF. In DNA, the CDR3 is TGTGCCACTTCTCGGGGCAGCAATCAGCCCCAGCATTTT. The chain couples TRBV27 to TRBJ1-5; tentatively, D is TRBD1 (5 bases). Trimming pared 10 bases from V and 1 base from J, leaving 11 bases between. Germline-derived CDR1 and CDR2 are MNHEY and SMNVEV (reference sequence). The CDR3 spans 13 residues.

The chain has TRBV15 and TRBJ2-1; tentative D call: TRBD2 (6 bases). Germline lookup yields CDR1 LNHNV and CDR2 YYDKDF (reference sequence). The CDR3 runs 18 residues. The V end lost 2 bases, the J end lost 2 bases, and 19 bases lay between the germline ends. The CDR3 is CATSRYPTSLIPYNEQFF. CDR3 DNA: TGTGCCACCAGCAGATACCCTACTAGCTTAATCCCCTACAATGAGCAGTTCTTC.

The rearrangement links TRBV29-1 to TRBJ1-2; possibly TRBD1 for D (5 bases). The CDR3 length is 13 residues. CDR1 and CDR2 from the germline V gene are SQVTM and ANQGSEA. V lost 3 bases, J lost 3 bases, and 11 bases lay in between. CDR3 DNA: TGCAGCGTTGACAGCAGGGAGTACTATGGCTACACCTTC. This codes for CSVDSREYYGYTF.

The chain is built from TRBV2 and TRBJ2-1, with 13 positions matching TRBD2. The CDR3 has 16 residues. Germline-derived CDR1 and CDR2 are SNHLY and FYNNEI. V trimming: 3 bases; J trimming: 7 bases; junction bases outside the gene matches: 6. Here the CDR3 reads CASSEVGLAGRNEQFF. In DNA form, the CDR3 reads TGTGCCAGCAGTGAGGTGGGACTAGCGGGAAGGAATGAGCAGTTCTTC.

This chain uses TRBV10-3 with TRBJ1-6; 7 bases match TRBD1. CDR1 and CDR2 (germline): ENHRY, SYGVKD. The CDR3 loop spans 13 amino acids. The V and J ends lost 10 bases and 5 bases, in that order; junction bases with no gene match: 5. CDR3 nucleotides: TGTGCCACGGTCAGGGGGAATAATTCACCCCTCCACTTT. The encoded protein is CATVRGNNSPLHF.

This sequence joins TRBV4-3 and TRBJ2-7; D ambiguous. Between the trimmed V and J ends, which lost 1 base and 3 bases, there was a span of 7 bases. CDR1 and CDR2 from the germline V gene are LGHNA and YSLEER. The CDR3 loop spans 13 amino acids. CDR3 coding DNA: TGCGCCAGCAGCCAAGTTCCCGGCTACGAGCAGTACTTC. This encodes CASSQVPGYEQYF.

The V gene is TRBV18, the J gene TRBJ1-5, with a possible D match to TRBD1 (6 bases). Germline-derived CDR1 and CDR2 are KGHSH and LQKENI. V was pared by 3 bases and J by 0 bases, with 9 bases between. The CDR3 is 15 amino acids. CDR3 coding DNA: TGTGCCAGCTCACCCCAGACAGGTAGCAATCAGCCCCAGCATTTT. As protein: CASSPQTGSNQPQHF. Full variable domain (outside the CDR3, taken from reference TRBV18 and TRBJ1-5): NAGVMQNPRHLVRRRGQEARLRCSPMKGHSHVYWYRQLPEEGLKFMVYLQKENIIDESGMPKERFSAEFPKEGPSILRIQQVVRGDSAAYFCASSPQTGSNQPQHFGDGTRLSIL.

The V gene is TRBV5-4, the J gene TRBJ2-1; D remains unclear. Between the trimmed V and J ends, which lost 4 bases and 8 bases, there was a span of 7 bases. CDR1 and CDR2 from the germline V gene are SGHNT and YYREEE (reference sequence). The CDR3 covers 11 residues. The DNA for the CDR3 is TGTGCCAGCAGCGTGAACTATGAGCAGTTCTTC. Translating gives CASSVNYEQFF.